Presented here are 20 T cell receptor beta chains from one specimen sequenced in a study of blood T cells in healthy people across ages (dated by TCRdb to about 2015). The method behind the library was 5' RACE. Sequencing relied on an Illumina HiSeq 2500. A second PCR of roughly 7 to 12 cycles was run with a J-beta primer mix and a sample-barcoded 5' primer. Using fastp at Q25 and MiXCR, TCRdb reprocessed the public reads and kept productive beta chains. Under each unique CDR3 protein, matching rows form one entry showing the most common genes and DNA. The sample data list about 640,000 distinct CDR3 sequences, and approximately 40% of these were observed just once. The ten largest clonotypes hold around 30% of the sample. The specimen was blood. Receptors were obtained from a man older than 75 in good health.

The CDR3 region is CASSATGPWEQYF. Written as DNA, the CDR3 is TGTGCCAGCAGTGCCACTGGGCCCTGGGAGCAGTACTTC. This chain joins TRBV7-2 and TRBJ2-7; D unresolved. This CDR3 spans 13 amino acids. Per the germline V gene, CDR1 is SGHTA and CDR2 is FQGNSA. Trimming removed 6 bases from V and 7 bases from J, with 16 bases in between.

The chain recombines TRBV29-1 with TRBJ1-3, with D perhaps TRBD1 (5 bases). The CDR3 is 12 residues long. Germline V gene data show CDR1 as SQVTM and CDR2 as ANQGSEA. V lost 4 bases, J lost 6 bases, and 10 bases lay in between. The CDR3 here is CSVVDRLNTIYF. The CDR3 bases are TGCAGCGTTGTTGACAGACTAAACACCATATATTTT.

The V gene is TRBV27, the J gene TRBJ2-7, with D perhaps given as TRBD1 or TRBD2 (5 bases each). V dropped 5 bases and J dropped 0 bases, with 20 bases sitting between them. This CDR3 comprises 17 residues. The germline V gene has CDR1 MNHEY and CDR2 SMNVEV (reference sequence). Here the CDR3 DNA reads TGTGCCAGCAGTATCTCGGGACGCCTGAGGAGCTCCTACGAGCAGTACTTC. It codes for CASSISGRLRSSYEQYF.

This clonotype was seen a handful of times. V usage is TRBV7-6 and J usage is TRBJ2-3; 9 bases are shared with TRBD2. The CDR3 runs 16 residues. The J segment lost 3 bases and the V segment lost 2 bases, leaving 6 bases of the junction unmatched. Germline V CDR1 and CDR2: SGHVS, FNYEAQ. The CDR3, as DNA: TGTGCCAGCAGCTTAAGTGGCGGGGGGGGTACAGATACGCAGTATTTT. It encodes CASSLSGGGGTDTQYF.

This chain joins TRBV2 and TRBJ1-4; possible D gene TRBD1, 5 bases. Germline CDR1 is SNHLY and CDR2 is FYNNEI. The CDR3 loop spans 14 amino acids. The ends were cut back, 6 bases at V and 7 bases at J, with 15 bases in the middle. CDR3 sequence: CASSPGFRSEKLFF. DNA of the CDR3: TGTGCCAGCAGCCCAGGGTTTAGGAGTGAAAAACTGTTTTTT.

This clonotype appeared a few times. The V gene is TRBV4-1, the J gene TRBJ1-2; D not certain. Trimming removed 2 bases from V and 1 base from J, with 8 bases in between. This CDR3 is built from 14 residues. CDR1 is MGHRA and CDR2 is YSYEKL in the germline V gene. The CDR3 DNA reads as TGCGCCAGCAGCCAAACGGAGAATAACTATGGCTACACCTTC. Amino acid sequence: CASSQTENNYGYTF.

V usage is TRBV11-1 and J usage is TRBJ2-3; 8 bases fit TRBD2. Germline lookup yields CDR1 SGHAT and CDR2 FQDESV (reference sequence). The CDR3 spans 16 residues. J gave up 1 base and V 4 bases, and 7 bases lay outside the gene matches. The CDR3 loop is CASSYTSGPRTDTQYF. CDR3 DNA sequence: TGTGCCAGCAGCTATACTAGCGGCCCCCGCACAGATACGCAGTATTTT.

The V call is TRBV11-2, the J call TRBJ2-1; TRBD1 matches at 8 bases. Germline CDR1 and CDR2: SGHAT and FQNNGV. Losses at the gene ends were 4 bases for V and 2 bases for J; bases not matched to a gene: 4. The CDR3 length is 15 residues. CDR3 nucleotides: TGTGCCAGCAGCTACCAGGGGGCTACCTACAATGAGCAGTTCTTC. Translated: CASSYQGATYNEQFF.

Comment on this clonotype: This may stem from a read error, because a much larger clone lies one nucleotide away. The J gene is TRBJ2-5, the V gene TRBV29-1; perhaps TRBD1 as D (6 bases). Looked up from germline, CDR1 is SQVTM and CDR2 is ANQGSEA. Trimming cost V 3 bases and J 4 bases, with 15 bases left between them. CDR3 length: 14 amino acids. The CDR3 bases are TGCAGCGTTGACTGGGACACCCGAAGAGAGACCCAGTACTTC. Amino acids: CSVDWDTRRETQYF.

This sequence joins TRBV5-6 and TRBJ2-2; a weak D match, TRBD2 (5 bases). The CDR3 has 15 residues. Germline values: CDR1 SGHDT, CDR2 YYEEEE. The V gene lost 5 bases and the J gene lost 5 bases, with 16 bases spanning the gap. CDR3 in DNA: TGTGCCAGCAGAAGGCAAGGGAGACCTACCGGGGAGCTGTTTTTT. As protein: CASRRQGRPTGELFF.

This CDR3 reads CASSPREGGYGYTF. The CDR3 DNA reads as TGTGCCAGCAGCCCCCGGGAGGGGGGCTATGGCTACACCTTC. The chain combines TRBV7-9 with TRBJ1-2, with a possible D match to TRBD1 (6 bases). Trimming left V 5 bases short and J 4 bases short, with 14 bases between. Looked up from germline, CDR1 is SEHNR and CDR2 is FQNEAQ (reference sequence). This CDR3 is 14 amino acids long.

The V call is TRBV6-5, the J call TRBJ2-3, with TRBD1 identical over 8 bases. The ends lost 4 bases at V and 0 bases at J; junction bases unmatched: 12. This CDR3 has 18 residues. Germline V gene data show CDR1 as MNHEY and CDR2 as SVGAGI. The CDR3 coding sequence is TGTGCCAGCAGTTCCGGGACAGGTGAACGAACTAGCACAGATACGCAGTATTTT. It encodes CASSSGTGERTSTDTQYF.

The chain couples TRBV20-1 to TRBJ1-6, with TRBD1 matching 8 bases. The trim removed 3 bases at V and 7 bases at J, leaving 5 bases unmatched. This CDR3 spans 14 amino acids. Germline CDR1 DFQATT, CDR2 SNEGSKA (reference sequence). The CDR3 coding sequence is TGCAGTGCTAGCGCAGGGGGCCGAAATTCACCCCTCCACTTT. As protein: CSASAGGRNSPLHF.

The genes are TRBV3-1 and TRBJ2-1; a weak D match, TRBD2 (6 bases). This CDR3 is 16 amino acids long. Germline lookup yields CDR1 LGHDT and CDR2 YNNKEL (reference sequence). The V end was cut by 6 bases, the J end by 10 bases, with 25 bases between. DNA of the CDR3: TGTGCCAGCAGTTATCAACCGGGAGCGCAGGGAAAGGAGCAGTTCTTC. Amino acid sequence: CASSYQPGAQGKEQFF.

As regards this clonotype: It may be a read error: a sequence one base away is much more abundant. The J gene is TRBJ2-7, the V gene TRBV29-1; the match to TRBD1 covers 11 bases. Judging by the DNA end, TRBJ2-5 fits better; the J call may be wrong. The CDR3 has 15 amino acids. From germline, CDR1 is SQVTM and CDR2 ANQGSEA. In DNA, the CDR3 is TGCAGCGTTCTTCCCGGGACAGGGGGTTTTGAGACCCAGTACTTC. Its translation is CSVLPGTGGFETQYF.

This clonotype was observed a few times. The chain links TRBV2 to TRBJ1-6; D might be TRBD1 (5 bases). The germline V gene has CDR1 SNHLY and CDR2 FYNNEI. The CDR3 has 17 residues. Trimming removed 6 bases from V and 0 bases from J, with 15 bases in between. CDR3 nucleotide sequence: TGTGCCAGCAGCCTGGCGGAGGGGAGCTCCTATAATTCACCCCTCCACTTT. Encoded protein: CASSLAEGSSYNSPLHF.

The gene calls are TRBV6-2 or TRBV6-3 and TRBJ2-4; D gene uncertain. With the DNA end fitting TRBJ2-7 better, the J assignment may be wrong. The germline CDR1 and CDR2 sequences are MNHEY and SVGEGT. This CDR3 contains 13 residues. CDR3 in DNA: TGTGCCAGCAGTCCGGACGTCTCCTACGAGCAGTACTTC. Translated: CASSPDVSYEQYF.

As for this clonotype: This clone may be a read error of a much larger clone one base away. The V and J genes are TRBV25-1 and TRBJ2-1, with D unclear. Germline CDR1 reads MGHDK; CDR2 reads SYGVNS. This CDR3 region has 17 residues. The CDR3 loop reads CANSARKGQLKDNEQFF. The CDR3 DNA is TGTGCCAACAGTGCCCGGAAGGGCCAGCTAAAGGACAATGAGCAGTTCTTC.

This clonotype came up a few times. The chain employs TRBV2 and TRBJ2-1, with TRBD1 matching 10 bases. Losses at the gene ends were 5 bases for V and 6 bases for J; bases not matched to a gene: 10. This CDR3 spans 16 amino acids. The germline CDR1 and CDR2 sequences are SNHLY and FYNNEI. The CDR3 protein is CASSHPGTGVANEQFF. The CDR3 DNA reads as TGTGCCAGCAGTCACCCCGGGACAGGGGTAGCCAATGAGCAGTTCTTC. Supplemented by reference TRBV2 and TRBJ2-1, the full variable domain reads EPEVTQTPSHQVTQMGQEVILRCVPISNHLYFYWYRQILGQKVEFLVSFYNNEISEKSEIFDDQFSVERPDGSNFTLKIRSTKLEDSAMYFCASSHPGTGVANEQFFGPGTRLTVL.

The chain carries TRBV4-2 and TRBJ2-5; D uncertain. The CDR3 contains 16 residues. Trimming shortened V by 0 bases and J by 11 bases, and 22 bases separated the two germline ends. The germline V gene has CDR1 LGHNA and CDR2 YNFKEQ. CDR3 loop: CASSQEVAGLGNEQYF. DNA of the CDR3: TGTGCCAGCAGCCAAGAGGTAGCCGGCTTGGGTAATGAGCAGTACTTC.